The sequence of this T cell receptor (beta chain) was determined in a study of Ad26.COV2.S vaccination and SARS-CoV-2 variants (dated by TCRdb to about 2021). Concerning the study at large: Vaccine-arm donors were drawn from COV1001, a multicentre, randomized, double-blind, placebo-controlled phase I-IIa trial of Ad26.COV2.S in healthy adults. Ad26.COV2.S was given intramuscularly at 5x10^10 or 1x10^11 viral particles, as a single shot or as two shots 56 days apart. The specificity and breadth of SARS-CoV-2-reactive T cell receptors after Ad26.COV2.S vaccination were assessed by TCRbeta repertoire sequencing. A total of 32 samples were included in the TCR-sequenced set, comprising 19 Ad26.COV2.S vaccine recipients, 5 placebo recipients and 8 SARS-CoV-2 convalescent individuals. Participants in the trial were split at random into five groups of five each, receiving low-dose or high-dose Ad26.COV2.S once or twice, or else placebo on both occasions. Throughout the experiments and outcome assessment, investigators stayed blinded to trial group allocation. Overall study results and their limits: Non-spike TCR breadth was comparable between vaccine and placebo recipients, consistent with the vaccine containing only spike. Ad26.COV2.S recipients had higher spike-specific TCR breadth than placebo recipients (P = 0.0014). After vaccination, spike-specific CD8+ and CD4+ T cell responses were reported to show substantial breadth. Comparing responses between vaccine doses or regimens was not something the study was powered to do. The authors noted that total T cell responses may have been underestimated by the TCR breadth and depth analyses.

TCRbeta CDR3 regions were sequenced with the immunoSEQ Assay. After extraction, genomic DNA underwent amplification by bias-controlled multiplex PCR, followed by high-throughput sequencing. Regarding the original processing steps: To quantify the absolute abundance of each unique TCRbeta CDR3 region, sequences were collapsed and filtered. T cell fraction was estimated by normalization of TCRbeta template counts to usable DNA, with usable DNA being measured through amplification of reference genes present in all nucleated cells. Repertoire TCRs were annotated as SARS-CoV-2-specific when V gene, CDR3 amino acid sequence and J gene were exactly matched to a known reactive TCR set. The reference SARS-CoV-2 TCR set came from MIRA and was filtered for enrichment in COVID-19-positive ImmuneCODE repertoires, removing public or cross-reactive TCRs. Using the MIRA antigens, annotated TCRs were further analysed by specific ORF or by position within an ORF. Breadth was defined as annotated unique rearrangements over total unique productive rearrangements; depth was the summed frequency of those rearrangements. Group comparisons of TCR breadth used two-sided Wilcoxon rank-sum tests. TCRdb carries this immuneACCESS record with in-frame sequences only. Its versions omit some clonotypes, under half of them owing to an unresolved V gene in the studies checked, with the rest unexplained. D and trimming were read from the DNA, whereas the V and J calls and clone size are those reported in that table. This sample gives about 410,000 clones in total; around 91% of them show up just once. Under 2% of the sample lies in the top ten.

CDR1 and CDR2 were assigned from the germline V gene as SGHTA and FQGNSA. The CDR3 contains 14 residues, cysteine and phenylalanine counted. The entry retains the CDR3 DNA only, 42 bases that are in frame from base 1. Trimming costs V 1 base and J 2 bases, and their ends lie 8 bases apart. This specimen's treatment or condition label, per the study, means: some 20 received Ad26.COV2.S at low or high dose, single or two shots; about 5 received placebo; per-sample allocation not given. Repertoires of vaccine and placebo recipients were sequenced from samples taken on day 63 after the first injection. In Cohort 1b, some 25 adults aged 18-55 years were enrolled at a single site in Boston, USA, between 29 July and 7 August 2020. Ad26.COV2.S was a replication-incompetent adenovirus type 26 vector expressing a prefusion-stabilized SARS-CoV-2 spike protein from the original Wuhan strain. Regarding this clone: Its antigen has not been determined. No per-base quality is available; no much larger clone lies one base away.

The receptor was isolated from a person between 18 and 65 years old who received the Ad26.COV2.S COVID-19 vaccine or a placebo. The material sequenced was peripheral blood, taken in a trial of Ad26.COV2.S vaccine versus placebo. The chain links TRBV7-2 with TRBJ1-2, with the identity of the D gene unclear. This receptor carries the CDR3 CASSLGPINYGYTF. The DNA reads TGTGCCAGCAGCTTAGGACCGATAAACTATGGCTACACCTTC.